Listed here are 8 T cell receptor beta chains from one sample, sequenced in a study of Ad26.COV2.S vaccination and SARS-CoV-2 variants. Clones were read by immunoSEQ multiplex PCR, and TCRdb kept only the in-frame ones, dropping some. The sample records around 400,000 clones, about four fifths being singletons. Specified treatment: 15 to 20 received Ad26.COV2.S at low or high dose, single or two shots; about 5 received placebo; per-sample allocation not given. Collection of samples fell on day 63 after the first vaccine or placebo injection. The material was peripheral blood, obtained in a trial of Ad26.COV2.S vaccine versus placebo. The receptor set was obtained from a person aged 18-65 years who received the Ad26.COV2.S COVID-19 vaccine or a placebo.

The gene calls are TRBV2 and TRBJ2-3; D remains ambiguous. The CDR3 sequence is 14 residues long. V lost 3 bases and J lost 0, with 7 bases in between. The V gene's germline CDR1 is SNHLY and CDR2 FYNNEI. For the CDR3, the DNA is TGTGCCAGCAGTGATACGGTTAGCACAGATACGCAGTATTTT. As protein: CASSDTVSTDTQYF.

This clone was observed a handful of times. J is TRBJ2-1 and V is TRBV2; 10 bases are shared with TRBD2. The CDR3 is 15 residues long. Per germline, CDR1 SNHLY and CDR2 FYNNEI. Unmatched junction bases numbered 7, after V lost 6 bases and J lost 5 bases. Written as DNA, the CDR3 is TGTGCCAGCAGCATGGGGCTAGCGGGAGACAATGAGCAGTTCTTC. Protein: CASSMGLAGDNEQFF.

The CDR3: CATSIRGDQSYEQYF. In nucleotides, the CDR3 is TGTGCCACCAGCATCAGGGGGGACCAGTCCTACGAGCAGTACTTC. The chain joins TRBV15 to TRBJ2-7, with TRBD1 as a possible D gene (7 bases). CDR3 length: 15 amino acids. The V and J ends lost 4 bases and 1 base respectively, with 14 bases between them. Germline V gene lookup returns CDR1 LNHNV and CDR2 YYDKDF (reference sequence).

V is TRBV27 and J is TRBJ2-7; 7 nucleotides match TRBD1. The CDR3 is 14 amino acids. Trimming removed 5 bases from V and 0 bases from J; junction bases left unmatched: 4. Germline V gene sequence: CDR1 MNHEY, CDR2 SMNVEV (reference sequence). The DNA of the CDR3 is TGTGCCAGCAGTCCGAGGGACAGCTCCTACGAGCAGTACTTC. Its translation: CASSPRDSSYEQYF.

V is TRBV5-1 and J is TRBJ2-7; a weak D match, TRBD1 (5 bases). The CDR3 is 14 residues long. Germline V lookup: CDR1 SGHRS, CDR2 YFSETQ. V was clipped by 4 bases and J by 0 bases, with 11 bases between them. CDR3 in DNA: TGCGCCAGCAGCAGAATGACAGCCTCCTACGAGCAGTACTTC. Its protein product is CASSRMTASYEQYF.

The chain carries TRBV10-3 and TRBJ2-7, with TRBD2 identical over 15 bases. With V trimmed by 0 bases and J by 4 bases, 1 base remained unmatched. Germline V gene data show CDR1 as ENHRY and CDR2 as SYGVKD. The CDR3 loop spans 16 amino acids. The CDR3 bases are TGTGCCATCAGTGAGTCGGGACTAGCGGGGGGATACGAGCAGTACTTC. It translates to CAISESGLAGGYEQYF.

V usage is TRBV30 and J usage is TRBJ2-1; TRBD1 matches at 7 bases. J lost 15 bases, V lost 0 bases, and 11 bases had no gene match. In germline, CDR1 is GTSNPN, CDR2 SVGIG (reference sequence). The length of the CDR3 is 13 residues. This CDR3 is CAWSVLRQGGGFF. For the CDR3, the DNA is TGTGCCTGGAGTGTACTGAGACAGGGTGGGGGGTTCTTC. Supplemented by reference TRBV30 and TRBJ2-1, the full variable domain reads SQTIHQWPATLVQPVGSPLSLECTVEGTSNPNLYWYRQAAGRGLQLLFYSVGIGQISSEVPQNLSASRPQDRQFILSSKKLLLSDSGFYLCAWSVLRQGGGFFGPGTRLTVL.

The chain carries TRBV10-3 and TRBJ2-1; 15 positions agree with TRBD2. V dropped 4 bases and J dropped 5; count of bases not matched to a gene: 6. This CDR3 is 17 amino acids long. The germline CDR1 and CDR2 sequences are ENHRY and SYGVKD. The CDR3 DNA is TGTGCCATCAGTGGGACTAGCGGGGGGGCAACAGACAATGAGCAGTTCTTC. Its protein product is CAISGTSGGATDNEQFF.